A selection of T cell receptor beta chains follows, all from one sample in a study of cytomegalovirus exposure and HLA in healthy donors. Clones were sequenced by immunoSEQ multiplex PCR, and TCRdb holds only the in-frame ones, with some missing. The table lists 150,000 to 200,000 clones, about 75% of them singletons, with 4.7% in the top ten. Sequencing was carried out using PBMCs. The receptors were gathered from a man between 18 and 29 years old in good health and CMV-seropositive. Both conserved end residues are part of each CDR3. Each record gives: J gene, V gene, clone size, D gene, CDR3 protein, CDR3 DNA. The D gene is left open where the match is weak. For some rows the clone size is stated as once, few or many, or as a class when expanded; others skip it.

>TRBJ2-5|TRBV30|few|NA
CAWDQGKGPQETQYF
TGTGCCTGGGATCAGGGGAAGGGACCTCAAGAGACCCAGTACTTC
>TRBJ2-5|TRBV9|NA|NA
CASSVGGRALGQETQYF
TGTGCCAGCAGCGTAGGGGGCAGGGCCTTGGGGCAAGAGACCCAGTACTTC
>TRBJ1-6|TRBV11-2|NA|TRBD1
CASRHSGGLNSPLHF
TGTGCCAGCAGACACTCAGGGGGCCTGAATTCACCCCTCCACTTT
>TRBJ1-2|TRBV29-1|NA|NA
CSVELRDGYTF
TGCAGCGTTGAGTTACGGGATGGCTACACCTTC
>TRBJ1-1|TRBV7-9|NA|TRBD1
CASSPILGTGETEAFF
TGTGCCAGCAGCCCGATCCTTGGGACAGGGGAAACTGAAGCTTTCTTT
>TRBJ1-4|TRBV6-6|NA|NA
CASSYSGDEKLFF
TGTGCCAGCAGTTATTCAGGGGATGAAAAACTGTTTTTT
>TRBJ1-2|TRBV5-3|NA|NA
CARSFYTLHYGYTF
TGTGCCAGAAGCTTCTATACCCTCCACTATGGCTACACCTTC
>TRBJ1-6|TRBV6-6|NA|NA
CASSYSGPRGNSPLHF
TGTGCCAGCAGTTACTCAGGCCCACGGGGAAATTCACCCCTCCACTTT
>TRBJ2-1|TRBV27|NA|TRBD1
CASSPPSGQVSNEQFF
TGTGCCAGCAGTCCTCCCTCGGGACAGGTTTCCAATGAGCAGTTCTTC
>TRBJ2-5|TRBV21-1|NA|NA
CASKRRGTETQYF
TGTGCCAGCAAAAGGCGGGGGACGGAGACCCAGTACTTC
>TRBJ1-4|TRBV29-1|NA|NA
CSVRTDEKLFF
TGCAGCGTTCGAACAGACGAAAAACTGTTTTTT
>TRBJ1-4|TRBV5-6|few|TRBD1
CASSFGTAEKLFF
TGTGCCAGCAGCTTCGGGACAGCGGAAAAACTGTTTTTT
>TRBJ1-1|TRBV30|NA|NA
CAWSQTEAFF
TGTGCCTGGTCTCAGACTGAAGCTTTCTTT
>TRBJ1-1|TRBV10-2|once|NA
CASSEAGANTEAFF
TGCGCCAGCAGTGAAGCGGGCGCCAACACTGAAGCTTTCTTT
>TRBJ1-2|TRBV6-1|once|NA
CASSTGNYGYTF
TGTGCCAGCAGTACGGGGAACTATGGCTACACCTTC
>TRBJ2-2|TRBV2|NA|TRBD2
CASNREGIGELFF
TGTGCCAGCAATCGGGAGGGAATCGGGGAGCTGTTTTTT
>TRBJ2-2|TRBV6-1|NA|NA
CASSEPNRAGELFF
TGTGCCAGCAGTGAGCCGAATAGAGCCGGGGAGCTGTTTTTT
>TRBJ2-1|TRBV5-5|NA|NA
CASSYLAGEQFF
TGTGCCAGCAGCTATCTAGCTGGGGAGCAGTTCTTC
>TRBJ1-1|TRBV4-1|once|NA
CASSLQGGTEAFF
TGCGCCAGCAGCCTACAGGGTGGCACTGAAGCTTTCTTT
>TRBJ1-2|TRBV11-2|NA|NA
CASSLDTQYGYTF
TGTGCCAGCAGCTTAGACACCCAGTATGGCTACACCTTC
>TRBJ1-1|TRBV6-6|few|TRBD1
CASSLNRGPSTEAFF
TGTGCCAGCAGCTTAAACAGGGGCCCCAGCACTGAAGCTTTCTTT
>TRBJ1-2|TRBV5-6|NA|TRBD1
CASSFWTGTNYGYTF
TGTGCCAGCAGCTTTTGGACAGGAACGAACTATGGCTACACCTTC
>TRBJ1-3|TRBV25-1|few|TRBD1
CASSETGPSGNTIYF
TGTGCCAGCAGCGAGACAGGGCCCTCTGGAAACACCATATATTTT
>TRBJ2-1|TRBV7-8|many|NA
CASSFEPGLNYNEQFF
TGTGCCAGCAGCTTCGAACCGGGACTTAACTACAATGAGCAGTTCTTC
>TRBJ1-1|TRBV5-4|NA|NA
CASSKTQGDTEAFF
TGTGCCAGCAGCAAAACACAGGGAGACACTGAAGCTTTCTTT
>TRBJ1-6|TRBV29-1|once|NA
CSARVNRESPLHF
TGCAGCGCCAGGGTGAACAGGGAATCACCCCTCCACTTT
>TRBJ2-5|TRBV6-1|NA|TRBD2
CASSEPGLAGETQYF
TGTGCCAGCAGTGAGCCGGGACTAGCGGGAGAGACCCAGTACTTC
>TRBJ2-5|TRBV18|NA|TRBD1
CASSPNGTGWFQETQYF
TGTGCCAGCTCACCCAACGGGACAGGGTGGTTCCAAGAGACCCAGTACTTC
>TRBJ2-2|TRBV28|NA|NA
CASSLRLTNTGELFF
TGTGCCAGCAGTTTAAGACTGACGAACACCGGGGAGCTGTTTTTT
>TRBJ2-3|TRBV29-1|few|NA
CSVASTDTQYF
TGCAGCGTTGCTAGCACAGATACGCAGTATTTT
>TRBJ1-5|TRBV7-9|NA|NA
CASSLGRAGNQPQHF
TGTGCCAGCAGCTTAGGCAGGGCTGGCAATCAGCCCCAGCATTTT
>TRBJ1-4|TRBV9|NA|NA
CASSPSSGVVEKLFF
TGTGCCAGCAGCCCTTCTTCGGGTGTTGTAGAAAAACTGTTTTTT
>TRBJ1-5|TRBV7-2|NA|NA
CASSPGLYQPQHF
TGTGCCAGCAGCCCGGGACTCTATCAGCCCCAGCATTTT
>TRBJ1-5|TRBV6-5|NA|TRBD1
CASSAGGHSNQPQHF
TGTGCCAGCAGTGCAGGGGGACATAGCAATCAGCCCCAGCATTTT
>TRBJ1-4|TRBV4-2|NA|NA
CASSHSGGDETNEKLFF
TGTGCCAGCAGCCACTCCGGGGGAGATGAAACTAATGAAAAACTGTTTTTT
>TRBJ2-5|TRBV15|NA|NA
CATSARWRGLRETQYF
TGTGCCACCAGCGCCCGTTGGAGGGGGCTTCGAGAGACCCAGTACTTC
>TRBJ2-1|TRBV27|NA|NA
CAASPLENPQEQFF
TGTGCCGCCAGCCCCCTAGAAAATCCCCAGGAGCAGTTCTTC
>TRBJ2-3|TRBV23-1|NA|TRBD1
CASSQSTGLDTQYF
TGCGCCAGCAGTCAATCGACAGGGTTGGATACGCAGTATTTT
>TRBJ1-5|TRBV19|NA|NA
CASSIVQANSNQPQHF
TGTGCCAGTAGTATAGTCCAGGCTAATAGCAATCAGCCCCAGCATTTT
>TRBJ2-1|TRBV10-1|NA|NA
CASSIDLLSYNEQFF
TGCGCCAGCAGTATAGACTTGTTATCCTACAATGAGCAGTTCTTC
>TRBJ1-5|TRBV5-1|NA|NA
CASSLGGTDQPQHF
TGCGCCAGCAGCTTGGGTGGAACAGATCAGCCCCAGCATTTT
>TRBJ2-5|TRBV5-1|NA|NA
CASNAGWKETQYF
TGCGCCAGCAACGCGGGCTGGAAAGAGACCCAGTACTTC
>TRBJ1-2|TRBV29-1|NA|NA
CSVRPAGQNYGYTF
TGCAGCGTGAGACCGGCCGGACAAAACTATGGCTACACCTTC
>TRBJ1-1|TRBV5-6|many|TRBD1
CASSLVAGGSSTEAFF
TGTGCCAGCAGCTTAGTGGCAGGGGGCTCGAGCACTGAAGCTTTCTTT
>TRBJ2-1|TRBV5-6|few|TRBD2
CASSSTGTSRDNEQFF
TGTGCCAGCAGCAGCACCGGGACTAGCAGGGACAATGAGCAGTTCTTC
>TRBJ1-2|TRBV25-1|NA|NA
CASSKSVGGGGYTF
TGTGCCAGCAGTAAATCTGTTGGGGGAGGTGGCTACACCTTC
>TRBJ2-3|TRBV30|NA|TRBD1
CAWSLPQTGNGKTQYF
TGTGCCTGGAGTCTACCTCAGACAGGGAACGGGAAGACGCAGTATTTT
>TRBJ1-1|TRBV15|NA|NA
CATSIRQNTEAFF
TGTGCCACCAGCATTCGACAAAACACTGAAGCTTTCTTT
>TRBJ1-2|TRBV2|NA|NA
CASSEQGPYGYTF
TGTGCCAGCAGTGAACAGGGGCCTTATGGCTACACCTTC
>TRBJ1-6|TRBV6-1|NA|NA
CASSPRKGDSPLHF
TGTGCCAGCAGTCCCCGCAAGGGGGATTCACCCCTCCACTTT
>TRBJ2-5|TRBV29-1|NA|TRBD1
CSVERGGGQTQYF
TGCAGCGTTGAAAGAGGGGGCGGACAGACCCAGTACTTC
>TRBJ1-2|TRBV5-1|NA|TRBD1
CASSWGDRVYGYTF
TGCGCCAGCAGCTGGGGGGACAGGGTGTATGGCTACACCTTC
>TRBJ2-1|TRBV5-4|NA|TRBD2
CASSPGLAGTNEQFF
TGTGCCAGCAGCCCCGGACTAGCGGGAACCAATGAGCAGTTCTTC
>TRBJ1-5|TRBV28|NA|TRBD1
CASSHRDRDQPQHF
TGTGCCAGCAGTCACAGGGACAGGGATCAGCCCCAGCATTTT
>TRBJ2-1|TRBV5-1|NA|TRBD2
CASGSGRNYNEQFF
TGCGCCAGCGGGAGCGGGAGGAACTACAATGAGCAGTTCTTC
>TRBJ1-1|TRBV19|once|TRBD1
CASSTYRDREAFF
TGTGCCAGTAGTACGTACCGGGACAGAGAAGCTTTCTTT
>TRBJ1-1|TRBV7-2|once|NA
CASSRTALLNTEAFF
TGTGCCAGCAGCCGGACAGCCCTATTGAACACTGAAGCTTTCTTT
>TRBJ2-3|TRBV28|NA|NA
CASSRVGTDTQYF
TGTGCCAGCAGTCGGGTGGGCACAGATACGCAGTATTTT
>TRBJ2-1|TRBV5-6|NA|TRBD1
CASSFGQGAYNEQFF
TGTGCCAGCAGCTTTGGACAGGGGGCCTACAATGAGCAGTTCTTC
>TRBJ1-3|TRBV7-9|NA|TRBD1
CASSLTKPGQTISGNTIYF
TGTGCCAGCAGCTTAACCAAACCGGGACAGACTATCTCTGGAAACACCATATATTTT